This section outlines one TCR beta chain sequence together with its context. Germline CDR1 and CDR2: DFQATT and SNEGSKA (reference sequence). This CDR3 comprises 15 residues. V lost 3 bases, J lost 2 bases, and 3 bases stayed unmatched. The sample originates from a study of CD8+CD57+ T cells in acquired aplastic anemia. Genomic DNA served as template for TCR beta VDJ and CDR3 profiling. TCRdb re-called the reads through MiXCR, storing one row per CDR3 protein. This sample has about 150,000 distinct CDR3 sequences, with about 50% found just once. Sequenced patients had shown CD8+CD57+ cell expansion by flow cytometry.

The sequencing input was sorted CD4+, CD8+, or CD8+CD57+ T cells (not recorded which) from PBMCs. This receptor was taken from a human donor with aplastic anemia. V and J are TRBV20-1 and TRBJ2-1; TRBD2 aligns across 11 bases. In nucleotides, the CDR3 is TGCAGTGCTAGGTGGGGACTAGCGGCCTACAATGAGCAGTTCTTC. The encoded protein is CSARWGLAAYNEQFF.